These 9 T cell receptor beta chains came from one sample sequenced in a study of blood T cell repertoires in COVID-19. Sequencing used immunoSEQ multiplex PCR; TCRdb keeps in-frame clones, though not all of them. The top ten hold roughly 4.7% of the sample, which has under 250,000 clones, about four fifths seen once. The sample was peripheral blood. These receptors all stem from a woman aged 70-85 years with acute or convalescent COVID-19.

The chain is built from TRBV3-1 (or the pseudogene TRBV3-2) and TRBJ2-2, with D perhaps matching TRBD2 (6 bases). The CDR3 loop spans 15 amino acids. Germline assignment: CDR1 LGHDT and CDR2 YNNKEL (reference sequence). Between the trimmed V and J ends, which lost 4 bases and 3 bases, there was a span of 12 bases. DNA of the CDR3: TGTGCCAGCAGCCTTCAGGGACTTGACACCGGGGAGCTGTTTTTT. It is translated as CASSLQGLDTGELFF.

In this sample, this clone turned up once. This rearrangement joins TRBV6-6 to TRBJ1-4; TRBD1 matches at 8 bases. The J segment lost 8 bases and the V segment lost 2 bases, leaving 7 bases of the junction unmatched. The CDR3 is made up of 15 amino acids. The V gene's germline CDR1 is MNHNY and CDR2 SVGAGI (reference sequence). CDR3 coding DNA: TGTGCCAGCAGTTACCCCGGGACAGGCCCCGAAAAACTGTTTTTT. It translates to CASSYPGTGPEKLFF.

The chain joins TRBV9 to TRBJ2-3, with 7 bases fitting TRBD1. V lost 2 bases and J lost 3; bases outside the gene matches: 6. The CDR3 totals 15 residues. The V gene's germline CDR1 is SGDLS and CDR2 YYNGEE. CDR3: CASSVGTAPTDTQYF. The CDR3 DNA follows: TGTGCCAGCAGCGTCGGGACAGCCCCGACAGATACGCAGTATTTT.

The rearrangement links TRBV12-3 or TRBV12-4 to TRBJ2-1; D not resolved. Deletions cut 1 base from V and 15 bases from J, with 13 bases between. This CDR3 region has 12 residues. CDR3 in DNA: TGTGCCAGCAGTTTAGTCACAGCCACTCGGTTCTTC. The encoded protein is CASSLVTATRFF.

The genes are TRBV7-2 and TRBJ2-7, with 10 bases lining up with TRBD2. V dropped 5 bases and J dropped 7; count of bases not matched to a gene: 14. The CDR3 has 16 residues. Per the germline V gene, CDR1 is SGHTA and CDR2 is FQGNSA. The CDR3 reads CASSARALAGAREQYF. As DNA, the CDR3 is TGTGCCAGCAGCGCCAGAGCCCTAGCGGGGGCTCGAGAGCAGTACTTC. The full variable domain, rest sourced from reference TRBV7-2 and TRBJ2-7, is GAGVSQSPSNKVTEKGKDVELRCDPISGHTALYWYRQSLGQGLEFLIYFQGNSAPDKSGLPSDRFSAERTGGSVSTLTIQRTQQEDSAVYLCASSARALAGAREQYFGPGTRLTVT.

The table lists this clone with a count of one. This chain connects TRBV15 to TRBJ1-5, with 9 bases identical to TRBD1. CDR1 and CDR2 (germline): LNHNV, YYDKDF (reference sequence). Unmatched junction bases numbered 12, after V lost 3 bases and J lost 3 bases. The CDR3 runs 18 residues. The CDR3 DNA sequence: TGTGCCACCAGCAGTGCACACGAGGGACAGGGAATCAATCAGCCCCAGCATTTT. Translated: CATSSAHEGQGINQPQHF. Supplemented by reference TRBV15 and TRBJ1-5, the full variable domain reads DAMVIQNPRYQVTQFGKPVTLSCSQTLNHNVMYWYQQKSSQAPKLLFHYYDKDFNNEADTPDNFQSRRPNTSFCFLDIRSPGLGDTAMYLCATSSAHEGQGINQPQHFGDGTRLSIL.

The chain carries TRBV29-1 and TRBJ2-7, with TRBD1 matching 8 bases. The trim removed 4 bases at V and 1 base at J, leaving 6 bases unmatched. CDR3 length equals 14 residues. Germline CDR1 is SQVTM and CDR2 is ANQGSEA. CDR3 amino acids: CSVVSDRASYEQYF. CDR3 sequence (DNA): TGCAGCGTTGTATCGGACAGGGCGTCCTACGAGCAGTACTTC.

The chain employs TRBV5-1 and TRBJ1-1; no clear D gene. CDR1 SGHRS and CDR2 YFSETQ come from the germline V gene. Between the trimmed V and J ends, which lost 3 bases and 5 bases, there was a span of 14 bases. The CDR3 totals 14 residues. CDR3 protein: CASSSSLGVTEAFF. As DNA, the CDR3 is TGCGCCAGCAGCTCCTCTTTGGGCGTTACTGAAGCTTTCTTT. Complete variable domain (other parts from reference TRBV5-1 and TRBJ1-1): KAGVTQTPRYLIKTRGQQVTLSCSPISGHRSVSWYQQTPGQGLQFLFEYFSETQRNKGNFPGRFSGRQFSNSRSEMNVSTLELGDSALYLCASSSSLGVTEAFFGQGTRLTVV.

The chain is built from TRBV5-4 and TRBJ2-5; a weak D match, TRBD1 (6 bases). The CDR3 length is 13 residues. Germline V gives CDR1 SGHNT, CDR2 YYREEE (reference sequence). Deletions cut 6 bases from V and 4 bases from J, with 13 bases between. The CDR3 region has the DNA TGTGCCAGCAAAACAGGGTTTGTAGAGACCCAGTACTTC. Translated, it gives CASKTGFVETQYF. Drawing the rest from reference TRBV5-4 and TRBJ2-5, the complete variable domain is ETGVTQSPTHLIKTRGQQVTLRCSSQSGHNTVSWYQQALGQGPQFIFQYYREEENGRGNFPPRFSGLQFPNYSSELNVNALELDDSALYLCASKTGFVETQYFGPGTRLLVL.